Listed here are 21 T cell receptor beta chains from one sample, sequenced in a study of T cells in narcolepsy. Using immunoSEQ multiplex PCR, the repertoire was profiled, and TCRdb retains in-frame clones only, with some absent. The sample records about 3,400 clones, less than 80% being singletons. Sequencing used CD45RA- memory CD8+ T cells from PBMCs. These receptors came from a human donor with narcolepsy.

The rearrangement links TRBV9 to TRBJ1-3; maybe TRBD1 (6 bases). The CDR3 length is 14 residues. V shed 5 bases and J shed 2 bases, with 11 bases lying between them. Germline V gene data show CDR1 as SGDLS and CDR2 as YYNGEE. The CDR3 reads CASSQSGAGNTIYF. For the CDR3, the DNA is TGTGCCAGCAGTCAGTCAGGGGCTGGAAACACCATATATTTT. The variable domain in full, with the rest retrieved from reference TRBV9 and TRBJ1-3, is DSGVTQTPKHLITATGQRVTLRCSPRSGDLSVYWYQQSLDQGLQFLIQYYNGEERAKGNILERFSAQQFPDLHSELNLSSLELGDSALYFCASSQSGAGNTIYFGEGSWLTVV.

The chain employs TRBV15 and TRBJ1-5; D gene unclear. CDR3 length: 13 amino acids. Germline-derived CDR1 and CDR2 are LNHNV and YYDKDF (reference sequence). The V gene lost 4 bases and the J gene lost 5 bases, with 9 bases spanning the gap. In DNA, the CDR3 is TGTGCCACCAGCAAGGAGGTGGATCAGCCCCAGCATTTT. Protein sequence: CATSKEVDQPQHF.

This chain joins TRBV6-6 and TRBJ2-7; 9 bases align to TRBD2. The ends lost 4 bases at V and 1 base at J; junction bases unmatched: 2. Germline V gene sequence: CDR1 MNHNY, CDR2 SVGAGI (reference sequence). The CDR3 length is 14 residues. CDR3 protein: CASSLAGESYEQYF. Here the CDR3 DNA reads TGTGCCAGCAGTTTAGCGGGGGAGTCCTACGAGCAGTACTTC.

The chain uses TRBV6-1 and TRBJ2-3; TRBD2 is a possible D gene (5 bases). Germline V gives CDR1 MNHNS, CDR2 SASEGT. Trimming shortened V by 0 bases and J by 2 bases, and 9 bases separated the two germline ends. The CDR3 has 15 residues. The CDR3 bases are TGTGCCAGCAGTGAAGCTGCGGGTTCCACAGATACGCAGTATTTT. Translating gives CASSEAAGSTDTQYF.

This clone was recorded once. The V and J genes are TRBV10-3 and TRBJ2-2; D possibly matches TRBD1 or TRBD2 (6 bases each). Germline V gives CDR1 ENHRY, CDR2 SYGVKD. V was shortened by 4 bases and J by 1 base, with 13 bases between the two germline ends. This CDR3 has 16 residues. The CDR3 DNA sequence: TGTGCCATCAGTGGACGGGAGACAGGGAACACCGGGGAGCTGTTTTTT. It yields the protein CAISGRETGNTGELFF.

J is TRBJ2-2 and V is TRBV4-2, with D perhaps matching TRBD1 or TRBD2 (5 bases each). Germline CDR1 and CDR2: LGHNA and YNFKEQ. V was trimmed by 0 bases and J by 2 bases, leaving 10 bases between them. The CDR3 is made up of 16 amino acids. The CDR3 DNA reads as TGTGCCAGCAGCCAAGACCCAGGGACCAACACCGGGGAGCTGTTTTTT. Encoded protein: CASSQDPGTNTGELFF.

The chain has TRBV4-2 and TRBJ1-3, with a weak D call TRBD1 (5 bases). Germline V gene lookup returns CDR1 LGHNA and CDR2 YNFKEQ. The CDR3 sequence is 15 residues long. The V end lost 4 bases, the J end lost 4 bases, and 14 bases lay between the germline ends. CDR3 in amino acids: CASSRGLYSGNTIYF. CDR3 nucleotide sequence: TGTGCCAGCAGCCGGGGACTATACTCCGGAAACACCATATATTTT.

By share, this clone ranks as large (0.1 to 1%). This rearrangement joins TRBV4-2 to TRBJ1-2, with a possible D match to TRBD1 (6 bases). Germline assignment: CDR1 LGHNA and CDR2 YNFKEQ. This CDR3 region has 13 residues. V gave up 1 base and J gave up 8 bases, with 11 bases separating them. The CDR3 reads CASSQAGAGGYTF. CDR3 sequence (DNA): TGTGCCAGCAGCCAAGCAGGGGCGGGCGGCTACACCTTC.

The genes are TRBV6-6 and TRBJ2-7; a possible D gene is TRBD1 (5 bases). Germline values: CDR1 MNHNY, CDR2 SVGAGI (reference sequence). Trimming stripped 5 bases from V and 3 bases from J, with 8 bases between. CDR3 length: 12 amino acids. CDR3 in amino acids: CASSPQDYEQYF. In nucleotides, the CDR3 is TGTGCCAGCAGTCCACAGGACTACGAGCAGTACTTC.

The sample holds one count of this clone. The gene calls are TRBV7-8 and TRBJ1-5, with D tentatively TRBD1 (6 bases). CDR1 and CDR2 (germline): SGHVS, FQNEAQ. The ends were cut back, 5 bases at V and 2 bases at J, with 7 bases in the middle. The length of the CDR3 is 13 residues. The CDR3 spells CASSRQGNQPQHF. The CDR3 DNA follows: TGTGCCAGCAGCCGACAGGGCAATCAGCCCCAGCATTTT.

The chain recombines TRBV7-6 with TRBJ2-1; 8 nucleotides line up with TRBD2. Germline CDR1 SGHVS, CDR2 FNYEAQ. This CDR3 is built from 19 residues. V shed 1 base and J 9 bases; nucleotides not matched to a gene: 20. CDR3 sequence reads: CASSLGTIQTIGGESEQFF. CDR3 DNA sequence: TGTGCCAGCAGCTTAGGGACTATCCAAACTATCGGGGGGGAAAGTGAGCAGTTCTTC.

This clone was detected a few times. The chain joins TRBV21-1 to TRBJ1-6; the table gives TRBD1 as D, unverified against the DNA. TRBV21-1 is marked as a pseudogene. The CDR3 sequence is 13 residues long. CDR3 sequence reads: CASTEIYNSPLHF. The DNA for the CDR3 is TGTGCCAGCACAGAAATCTATAATTCACCCCTCCACTTT.

CDR3 coding DNA: TGTGCCAGCAGCACTGAGCCGGGGGGACAGACCCAGTACTTC. Its translation: CASSTEPGGQTQYF. The V call is TRBV7-3, the J call TRBJ2-5; 7 bases fit TRBD2. The CDR3 totals 14 residues. Germline CDR1 reads SGHTA; CDR2 reads FQGTGA. J lost 6 bases, V lost 5 bases, and 9 bases had no gene match.

The chain uses TRBV6-5 and TRBJ2-3; D gene ambiguous. The CDR3 consists of 13 residues. Trimming removed 5 bases from V and 2 bases from J, with 8 bases in between. Per germline, CDR1 MNHEY and CDR2 SVGAGI. The DNA for the CDR3 is TGTGCCAGCAGTCCCCCGACCACAGATACGCAGTATTTT. Amino acids: CASSPPTTDTQYF.

The V and J genes are TRBV9 and TRBJ1-1, with D possibly matching TRBD1 (5 bases). Germline V gene data show CDR1 as SGDLS and CDR2 as YYNGEE. The length of the CDR3 is 15 residues. The V gene lost 4 bases and the J gene lost 4 bases, with 17 bases spanning the gap. The CDR3 spells CASSPQGGRGTEAFF. CDR3 coding DNA: TGTGCCAGCAGCCCCCAGGGAGGTCGGGGCACTGAAGCTTTCTTT.

The chain carries TRBV4-1 and TRBJ1-6, with 7 bases that match TRBD1. Germline V gene data show CDR1 as MGHRA and CDR2 as YSYEKL. This CDR3 is built from 16 residues. V shed 1 base and J 7 bases; nucleotides not matched to a gene: 7. The CDR3 sequence is CASSQVRGQKNSPLHF. CDR3 nucleotide sequence: TGCGCCAGCAGCCAAGTGCGGGGACAGAAAAATTCACCCCTCCACTTT.

The chain combines TRBV2 with TRBJ1-6; D may be TRBD1 (5 bases). The germline V and J ends were trimmed by 3 bases and 6 bases, with 12 bases remaining between them. Per germline, CDR1 SNHLY and CDR2 FYNNEI. The CDR3 contains 15 residues. The CDR3 protein is CASSDWQGRNSPLHF. The CDR3 nucleotides read TGTGCCAGCAGTGACTGGCAGGGTCGTAATTCACCCCTCCACTTT.

The chain is built from TRBV7-8 and TRBJ1-3, with D possibly matching TRBD1 (6 bases). Between the trimmed V and J ends, which lost 7 bases and 1 base, there was a span of 23 bases. The CDR3 has 18 residues. Germline values: CDR1 SGHVS, CDR2 FQNEAQ. As DNA, the CDR3 is TGTGCCAGCACCTCATACCTAAGGGGGGCCCAATCTGGAAACACCATATATTTT. Protein product: CASTSYLRGAQSGNTIYF. The full variable domain, in which reference TRBV7-8 and TRBJ1-3 provide the parts outside the CDR3, is GAGVSQSPRYKVAKRGQDVALRCDPISGHVSLFWYQQALGQGPEFLTYFQNEAQLDKSGLPSDRFFAERPEGSVSTLKIQRTQQEDSAVYLCASTSYLRGAQSGNTIYFGEGSWLTVV.

This clone turned up a few times. The CDR3 DNA reads as TGTGCCAGCAGCGGTTACCTTTACAATGAGCAGTTCTTC. Protein: CASSGYLYNEQFF. The J gene is TRBJ2-1, the V gene TRBV11-2; no clear D gene. The germline V gene encodes CDR1 SGHAT and CDR2 FQNNGV. Trimming stripped 5 bases from V and 4 bases from J, with 9 bases between. This CDR3 comprises 13 residues.

The chain combines TRBV6-5 with TRBJ1-1; D perhaps matches TRBD1 (5 bases). Germline lookup yields CDR1 MNHEY and CDR2 SVGAGI. The V gene lost 5 bases and the J gene lost 7 bases, with 14 bases spanning the gap. The CDR3 sequence is 13 residues long. The chain's CDR3 is CASSPSGGIEAFF. DNA of the CDR3: TGTGCCAGCAGTCCATCGGGGGGGATTGAAGCTTTCTTT.

The genes are TRBV11-3 and TRBJ1-2, with 7 bases that match TRBD1. This CDR3 is 17 amino acids long. With V trimmed by 5 bases and J by 5 bases, 17 bases remained unmatched. CDR1 is SGHNT, CDR2 YENEEA, per germline. CDR3 amino acids: CASSPGLAGGKRYGYTF. CDR3 coding DNA: TGTGCCAGCAGCCCGGGCCTTGCAGGGGGGAAACGGTATGGCTACACCTTC.